Presented here are 4 T cell receptor beta chains from one specimen sequenced in a study of CD8 T cells in acute hepatitis C reinfection (dated by TCRdb to about 2021). Per the publication, the time point label means: naive CD8 control sorted from an acute-time-point sample. The library relied on the immunoSEQ multiplex PCR assay. Imported from immuneACCESS, the table was reduced by TCRdb to in-frame sequences with V and J called. These copies leave out some clones; in studies compared against another copy, an unresolved V gene accounts for under half, and the cause of the remainder is not known. For this sample the table gives 30,000 to 40,000 clones, of which 87% were detected only once. The biggest ten clones account for under 0.65% of the sample. Sequenced material: naive CD8+ T cells from PBMCs. The sample's cell subset or site label, decoded: sorted total naive CD45RO-negative CD8+ T cells. These receptor sequences come from a man younger than 45 with chronic hepatitis C.

The chain joins TRBV19 to TRBJ1-5; D perhaps matches TRBD1 (5 bases). CDR1 LNHDA and CDR2 SQIVND come from the germline V gene (reference sequence). The V end lost 5 bases, the J end lost 9 bases, and 11 bases lay between the germline ends. The CDR3 spans 12 residues. This CDR3 is CASSQGLGPQHF. The CDR3 DNA reads as TGTGCCAGTAGTCAGGGCCTGGGGCCCCAGCATTTT.

V and J are TRBV7-8 and TRBJ2-1; a weak D match, TRBD2 (5 bases). Germline values: CDR1 SGHVS, CDR2 FQNEAQ. Trimming took off 3 bases at V and 3 bases at J, with 6 bases between the two ends. CDR3 length: 13 amino acids. The DNA of the CDR3 is TGTGCCAGCAGCTTCCGGGGCTACAATGAGCAGTTCTTC. The encoded protein is CASSFRGYNEQFF.

This rearrangement joins TRBV10-3 to TRBJ1-1; weak D call: TRBD1 (6 bases). The V end lost 2 bases, the J end lost 2 bases, and 9 bases lay between the germline ends. CDR1 ENHRY and CDR2 SYGVKD come from the germline V gene. The CDR3 is 14 amino acids. DNA for the CDR3: TGTGCCATCAGTGAGATAGGGGGTAACACTGAAGCTTTCTTT. Translated, it gives CAISEIGGNTEAFF.

The V and J genes are TRBV7-9 and TRBJ2-7, with 12 nucleotides matching TRBD2. The length of the CDR3 is 14 residues. Germline CDR1 SEHNR, CDR2 FQNEAQ (reference sequence). Trimming took 5 bases from V and 4 from J; bases not matched to a gene: 3. CDR3 sequence reads: CASSGLAGRYEQYF. CDR3 nucleotide sequence: TGTGCCAGCAGCGGACTAGCGGGAAGGTACGAGCAGTACTTC. Variable domain in full (rest from reference TRBV7-9 and TRBJ2-7): DTGVSQNPRHKITKRGQNVTFRCDPISEHNRLYWYRQTLGQGPEFLTYFQNEAQLEKSRLLSDRFSAERPKGSFSTLEIQRTEQGDSAMYLCASSGLAGRYEQYFGPGTRLTVT.